These 11 T cell receptor beta chains were sequenced from one sample in a study of shared clonotypes between healthy human individuals. Naive-designated CD8 cells lacked CD45RO, were positively enriched for CCR7, and omitted terminally differentiated effector memory CD45RA+ cells. Data came from immunoSEQ multiplex PCR; TCRdb stores just in-frame clones and leaves some out. The sample lists hundreds of thousands of clones, nearly 97% seen once, with 0.11% in the top ten. The source material was naive CD8+ T cells sorted from blood. The receptors here all came from a woman between 25 and 40 years old in good health.

The rearrangement links TRBV6-6 to TRBJ1-1; tentatively, D is TRBD1 (6 bases). The V gene lost 2 bases and the J gene lost 3 bases, with 13 bases spanning the gap. CDR1 is MNHNY, CDR2 SVGAGI, per germline (reference sequence). There are 15 residues in the CDR3. The CDR3 DNA reads as TGTGCCAGCAGTTACGCAGAAGAGGGGGACACTGAAGCTTTCTTT. Protein product: CASSYAEEGDTEAFF.

This chain uses TRBV7-9 with TRBJ1-2; D unclear. The CDR3 loop spans 14 amino acids. V lost 1 base, J lost 8 bases, and 14 bases lay in between. CDR1 is SEHNR and CDR2 is FQNEAQ in the germline V gene (reference sequence). The CDR3 DNA follows: TGTGCCAGCAGCTTAGTGGACGACGGGTCGGGCTACACCTTC. This gives the protein CASSLVDDGSGYTF. Looking up the rest from reference TRBV7-9 and TRBJ1-2 gives the full variable domain: DTGVSQNPRHKITKRGQNVTFRCDPISEHNRLYWYRQTLGQGPEFLTYFQNEAQLEKSRLLSDRFSAERPKGSFSTLEIQRTEQGDSAMYLCASSLVDDGSGYTFGSGTRLTVV.

The J gene is TRBJ1-1, the V gene TRBV18, with a tentative D call TRBD1 (5 bases). The length of the CDR3 is 11 residues. The V and J ends lost 5 bases and 4 bases respectively, with 5 bases between them. The germline V gene has CDR1 KGHSH and CDR2 LQKENI. The CDR3 region is CASSGGTEAFF. The CDR3 DNA reads TGTGCCAGCTCAGGGGGCACTGAAGCTTTCTTT.

The rearrangement links TRBV28 to TRBJ2-5; D is uncertain. The CDR3 runs to 15 residues. V was clipped by 3 bases and J by 4 bases, with 15 bases between them. Germline V lookup: CDR1 MDHEN, CDR2 SYDVKM. This CDR3 reads CASSFQGSDRETQYF. CDR3 sequence (DNA): TGTGCCAGCAGTTTCCAAGGGTCTGATCGAGAGACCCAGTACTTC.

This sequence joins TRBV5-1 and TRBJ2-2, with D possibly being TRBD1 or TRBD2 (5 bases each). V was trimmed by 2 bases and J by 4 bases, leaving 9 bases between them. The germline V gene encodes CDR1 SGHRS and CDR2 YFSETQ. This CDR3 region has 14 residues. This CDR3 reads CASSFGTGTGELFF. The CDR3 DNA follows: TGCGCCAGCAGCTTCGGGACGGGCACCGGGGAGCTGTTTTTT.

The chain has TRBV2 and TRBJ1-2; D gene ambiguous. The germline gives CDR1 SNHLY, CDR2 FYNNEI. This CDR3 contains 14 residues. The V gene lost 1 base and the J gene lost 4 bases, with 10 bases spanning the gap. CDR3 bases: TGTGCCAGCAGTGAAGTGGAAGTCCTCTATGGCTACACCTTC. This gives the protein CASSEVEVLYGYTF.

The chain is built from TRBV7-8 and TRBJ2-1; TRBD2 agrees at 11 bases. The germline V gene has CDR1 SGHVS and CDR2 FQNEAQ. Trimming cost V 7 bases and J 4 bases; bases outside gene matches: 9. The CDR3 runs 16 residues. DNA for the CDR3: TGTGCCAGCACCAACATCCTAGCGGGGGGTTACAATGAGCAGTTCTTC. Amino acids: CASTNILAGGYNEQFF.

V and J are TRBV27 and TRBJ2-7; 9 bases agree with TRBD2. CDR1 MNHEY and CDR2 SMNVEV come from the germline V gene (reference sequence). Unmatched junction bases numbered 5, after V lost 4 bases and J lost 1 base. The CDR3 spans 15 residues. The CDR3 loop reads CASSWGAGGSYEQYF. The CDR3 DNA is TGTGCCAGCAGTTGGGGAGCGGGAGGTTCCTACGAGCAGTACTTC.

CDR3 loop: CASSLTTQGYEQYF. The CDR3 DNA reads TGCGCCAGCAGCTTGACCACACAGGGCTACGAGCAGTACTTC. J is TRBJ2-7 and V is TRBV5-1; D is perhaps TRBD1 (6 bases). V was pared by 1 base and J by 3 bases, with 11 bases between. CDR3 length: 14 amino acids. Germline V CDR1 and CDR2: SGHRS, YFSETQ. Filled out from reference TRBV5-1 and TRBJ2-7, the complete variable domain reads KAGVTQTPRYLIKTRGQQVTLSCSPISGHRSVSWYQQTPGQGLQFLFEYFSETQRNKGNFPGRFSGRQFSNSRSEMNVSTLELGDSALYLCASSLTTQGYEQYFGPGTRLTVT.

J is TRBJ2-1 and V is TRBV27; the match to TRBD2 covers 9 bases. The CDR3 runs to 16 residues. J gave up 6 bases and V 7 bases, and 13 bases lay outside the gene matches. Germline loops: CDR1 MNHEY, CDR2 SMNVEV (reference sequence). The CDR3 here is CASISRFGGRANEQFF. CDR3 nucleotides: TGTGCCAGCATTTCTCGGTTCGGCGGGAGGGCCAATGAGCAGTTCTTC.

The V and J genes are TRBV27 and TRBJ2-1; 11 positions agree with TRBD1. This CDR3 is 15 amino acids long. Germline V gene sequence: CDR1 MNHEY, CDR2 SMNVEV (reference sequence). V lost 6 bases to trimming and J lost 8 bases; unmatched junction nucleotides: 9. This chain's CDR3 is CASSPLDRGLDEQFF. The CDR3 DNA is TGTGCCAGCAGCCCACTGGACAGGGGGCTTGATGAGCAGTTCTTC.